This T cell receptor beta chain is drawn from a study of shared clonotypes between healthy human individuals. Background on the study: CD8 memory received one plate per donor, CD8 naive two, CD4 memory three and CD4 naive three. Regarding the study as a whole: Clonotype sharing among donors was thought likely to change with sequencing depth.

This CDR3 has 13 residues. With 5 bases removed from V and 8 bases from J, the gap between germline ends came to 12 bases. CDR1 and CDR2 (germline): SGHVS, FNYEAQ. With respect to this clone: Its cognate antigen is unknown.

The authors split each subset's genomic DNA evenly across several immunoSEQ plates. Clones were read by immunoSEQ multiplex PCR, and TCRdb kept only the in-frame ones, dropping some. The table has about 1 million clones, approximately 68% seen once. HIV-negative, healthy adults without recent acute infections or vaccinations were the donors. This clonotype was obtained from a man younger than 30 in good health. The J gene is TRBJ1-4, the V gene TRBV7-6; the D gene is possibly TRBD1 (6 bases). The specimen was memory CD4+ T cells sorted from blood. The subset denotes: CD45RA-negative fraction. CDR3 nucleotides: TGTGCCAGCAGCCAGCCGGGACAAGAAAAACTGTTTTTT. The encoded protein is CASSQPGQEKLFF.